The clone carrying this TCR beta chain was detected only a few times. This sample was taken from a study of blood T cells in healthy people across ages. J gave up 4 bases and V 2 bases, and 8 bases lay outside the gene matches. This CDR3 contains 15 residues. The germline CDR1 and CDR2 sequences are DFQATT and SNEGSKA (reference sequence). For the second PCR, which ran for roughly 6 to 11 cycles, a sample-barcoded 5' primer and a J-beta primer mix were used. TCRdb analysed the 5' RACE reads with MiXCR anew, one entry per CDR3 protein. The sample contains fewer than 2,000,000 distinct CDR3 sequences, roughly two fifths of which appear only once.

The sequencing input was blood. The chain links TRBV20-1 to TRBJ2-5; 9 bases match TRBD2. This TCR came from a human donor in good health. CDR3 loop: CSARNPSGDIETQYF. CDR3 bases: TGCAGTGCTAGAAACCCTAGCGGGGATATAGAGACCCAGTACTTC.